These 27 T cell receptor beta chains were all obtained from the same sample, sequenced in a study of cytomegalovirus exposure and HLA in healthy donors. The PCR made use of 60 Vbeta and 13 Jbeta primers. The repertoire was sequenced with immunoSEQ multiplex PCR; TCRdb's copy has only in-frame clones and lacks some. The sample carries 210,000 or so clones, around 87% recorded once. Sequenced: PBMCs. All receptors derive from a man aged 25-45 years in good health and CMV-seronegative.

The rearrangement links TRBV28 to TRBJ2-7; D ambiguous. The CDR3 sequence is 15 residues long. Trimming stripped 8 bases from V and 4 bases from J, with 21 bases between. Germline V gene lookup returns CDR1 MDHEN and CDR2 SYDVKM. The CDR3 DNA sequence: TGTGCCAGCTCCACCCCCCCCTCGGCAGGATACGAGCAGTACTTC. Amino acids: CASSTPPSAGYEQYF.

The chain recombines TRBV6-4 with TRBJ2-5; D may be TRBD2 (5 bases). The germline CDR1 and CDR2 sequences are MRHNA and SNTAGT. Trimming cost V 4 bases and J 4 bases, with 10 bases left between them. The CDR3 sequence is 13 residues long. CDR3 in DNA: TGTGCCAGCAGTGTGGACTTGGGAGAGACCCAGTACTTC. This gives the protein CASSVDLGETQYF.

This clone was detected a few times. The genes are TRBV6-5 and TRBJ2-2, with 10 nucleotides matching TRBD1. Germline assignment: CDR1 MNHEY and CDR2 SVGAGI. The trim removed 6 bases at V and 7 bases at J, leaving 8 bases unmatched. The CDR3 is 15 amino acids. CDR3 DNA sequence: TGTGCCAGCAGCCCAGACAGGGGGCAAGTCGGGGAGCTGTTTTTT. Protein sequence: CASSPDRGQVGELFF.

This chain joins TRBV5-1 and TRBJ2-3, with 7 bases matching TRBD2. Germline V gene data show CDR1 as SGHRS and CDR2 as YFSETQ. CDR3 length: 14 residues. Unmatched junction bases numbered 10, after V lost 6 bases and J lost 6 bases. CDR3 sequence reads: CASNGGGRRDTQYF. CDR3 nucleotide sequence: TGCGCCAGCAATGGCGGCGGGAGAAGGGATACGCAGTATTTT.

Remarks on this clone: A read error may produce the germline difference seen at one junction end. The chain recombines TRBV9 with TRBJ1-2; TRBD1 might be the D (5 bases). Germline CDR1 SGDLS, CDR2 YYNGEE. This CDR3 has 10 amino acids. The CDR3 coding sequence is TGTGCCAGCAGCTCAGGGCCCATCGCCTTC. Translating it yields CASSSGPIAF. Drawing the rest from reference TRBV9 and TRBJ1-2, the complete variable domain is DSGVTQTPKHLITATGQRVTLRCSPRSGDLSVYWYQQSLDQGLQFLIQYYNGEERAKGNILERFSAQQFPDLHSELNLSSLELGDSALYFCASSSGPIAFGSGTRLTVV.

The chain employs TRBV29-1 and TRBJ2-2; 9 bases fit TRBD1. Germline V gives CDR1 SQVTM, CDR2 ANQGSEA. The CDR3 spans 15 residues. Unmatched junction bases numbered 9, after V lost 3 bases and J lost 7 bases. The CDR3 region has the DNA TGCAGCGTTGAGAGGGGACAGGGTTTCGGCGGGGAGCTGTTTTTT. The encoded protein is CSVERGQGFGGELFF.

This clone was observed a single time. V gene TRBV6-4 combines with J gene TRBJ2-1; a weak D match, TRBD2 (6 bases). Trimming stripped 4 bases from V and 0 bases from J, with 13 bases between. Germline assignment: CDR1 MRHNA and CDR2 SNTAGT. The CDR3 loop spans 16 amino acids. CDR3 sequence: CASSAGSAGSYNEQFF. CDR3 DNA: TGTGCCAGCAGTGCCGGGAGCGCCGGCTCCTACAATGAGCAGTTCTTC.

V and J are TRBV5-1 and TRBJ2-7; D is possibly TRBD2 (6 bases). The CDR3 covers 16 residues. Germline loops: CDR1 SGHRS, CDR2 YFSETQ. The V and J ends lost 2 bases and 5 bases respectively, with 20 bases between them. CDR3 sequence: CASSLNLPSELHEQYF. CDR3 in DNA: TGCGCCAGCAGCTTAAACTTGCCTAGCGAGCTCCACGAGCAGTACTTC. The complete variable domain, with remaining parts taken from reference TRBV5-1 and TRBJ2-7, reads KAGVTQTPRYLIKTRGQQVTLSCSPISGHRSVSWYQQTPGQGLQFLFEYFSETQRNKGNFPGRFSGRQFSNSRSEMNVSTLELGDSALYLCASSLNLPSELHEQYFGPGTRLTVT.

The chain carries TRBV10-3 and TRBJ1-1; D is unresolved. CDR1 ENHRY and CDR2 SYGVKD come from the germline V gene. The CDR3 covers 14 residues. With 4 bases removed from V and 7 bases from J, the gap between germline ends came to 16 bases. CDR3 DNA sequence: TGTGCCATCAGTGGGGTAATCCTGGGCGATGAAGCTTTCTTT. Translated, it gives CAISGVILGDEAFF.

The count of this clone is one. The chain employs TRBV6-5 and TRBJ2-4, with a possible D match to TRBD1 (6 bases). Germline V gene sequence: CDR1 MNHEY, CDR2 SVGAGI. The V end was cut by 6 bases, the J end by 2 bases, with 14 bases between. This CDR3 is built from 15 residues. The CDR3, as DNA: TGTGCCAGCAGGTTCACAGGGTCGTCCAAAAACATTCAGTACTTC. Protein product: CASRFTGSSKNIQYF.

This rearrangement joins TRBV6-1 to TRBJ2-3; 10 bases fit TRBD2. Germline assignment: CDR1 MNHNS and CDR2 SASEGT. The V segment lost 6 bases and the J segment 2 bases; nucleotides outside the gene matches: 5. This CDR3 is 15 amino acids long. For the CDR3, the DNA is TGTGCCAGCAGAGCACTAGCGGGGCACACAGATACGCAGTATTTT. This codes for CASRALAGHTDTQYF.

This chain connects TRBV5-5 to TRBJ1-6; D may be TRBD1 (5 bases). The CDR3 is 16 residues long. V dropped 1 base and J dropped 0 bases, with 8 bases sitting between them. Germline lookup yields CDR1 SGHKS and CDR2 YYEKEE (reference sequence). The CDR3, as DNA: TGTGCCAGCAGCTTGCGGGGGAACTCCTATAATTCACCCCTCCACTTT. Its translation is CASSLRGNSYNSPLHF.

The CDR3 protein is CASSLRGSVFTYNSPLHF. The CDR3 nucleotides are TGTGCCAGCAGTCTTAGGGGTTCGGTATTCACCTATAATTCACCCCTCCACTTT. V is TRBV2 and J is TRBJ1-6; D perhaps matches TRBD1 (5 bases). The CDR3 extends over 18 amino acids. The V end lost 5 bases, the J end lost 2 bases, and 19 bases lay between the germline ends. Germline lookup yields CDR1 SNHLY and CDR2 FYNNEI.

The J gene is TRBJ1-4, the V gene TRBV27, with 7 bases fitting TRBD1. Looked up from germline, CDR1 is MNHEY and CDR2 is SMNVEV (reference sequence). Trimming took 8 bases from V and 4 from J; bases not matched to a gene: 10. The CDR3 spans 15 residues. This chain's CDR3 is CASSNPGTVNEKLFF. CDR3 in DNA: TGTGCCAGCTCAAACCCCGGGACAGTTAATGAAAAACTGTTTTTT.

This rearrangement joins TRBV19 to TRBJ1-5; possible D gene TRBD1, 5 bases. The CDR3 is 14 residues long. V lost 8 bases to trimming and J lost 1 base, with 12 bases between them. Germline loops: CDR1 LNHDA, CDR2 SQIVND (reference sequence). The CDR3 bases are TGTGCCAGTGACGGGGGTGGAAGCAATCAGCCCCAGCATTTT. The encoded protein is CASDGGGSNQPQHF.

The chain carries TRBV6-1 and TRBJ1-4; the match to TRBD1 covers 7 bases. After removal of 1 base from V and 8 bases from J, the junction contained 13 bases not matched to a gene. This CDR3 is 17 amino acids long. Germline V CDR1 and CDR2: MNHNS, SASEGT. Here the CDR3 DNA reads TGTGCCAGCAGTGAAGTGCGACAGGGCAGAGGGGGGGAAAAACTGTTTTTT. It codes for CASSEVRQGRGGEKLFF.

The chain has TRBV19 and TRBJ1-3, with D unresolved. The CDR3 consists of 14 residues. Trimming pared 3 bases from V and 10 bases from J, leaving 16 bases between. CDR1 and CDR2 (germline): LNHDA, SQIVND (reference sequence). The CDR3 loop is CASSIGQTGVTIYF. CDR3 nucleotides: TGTGCCAGTAGTATTGGTCAGACCGGGGTGACCATATATTTT.

The gene calls are TRBV2 and TRBJ1-4, with D perhaps matching TRBD1 (5 bases). CDR3 length equals 14 residues. The germline V and J ends were trimmed by 7 bases and 0 bases, with 9 bases remaining between them. Germline V gene lookup returns CDR1 SNHLY and CDR2 FYNNEI. CDR3 in DNA: TGTGCCAGCATGGCCAGGGCAACTAATGAAAAACTGTTTTTT. It translates to CASMARATNEKLFF.

The chain links TRBV6-5 to TRBJ2-5, with TRBD1 as a possible D gene (6 bases). Per the germline V gene, CDR1 is MNHEY and CDR2 is SVGAGI. This CDR3 region has 13 residues. The V end lost 6 bases, the J end lost 1 base, and 9 bases lay between the germline ends. CDR3: CASSGQFQETQYF. The CDR3 nucleotides read TGTGCCAGCAGCGGACAGTTCCAAGAGACCCAGTACTTC.

This chain uses TRBV2 with TRBJ1-5; D is ambiguous. V lost 4 bases, J lost 0 bases, and 10 bases lay in between. Germline assignment: CDR1 SNHLY and CDR2 FYNNEI. The CDR3 consists of 15 residues. The CDR3 sequence: CASSAGEGSNQPQHF. CDR3 DNA: TGTGCCAGCAGTGCCGGAGAAGGTAGCAATCAGCCCCAGCATTTT.

This sequence joins TRBV18 and TRBJ2-1; D might be TRBD2 (5 bases). Trimming took off 6 bases at V and 6 bases at J, with 21 bases between the two ends. Germline assignment: CDR1 KGHSH and CDR2 LQKENI. The CDR3 loop spans 16 amino acids. CDR3 sequence: CASSLSSSTSGNEQFF. CDR3 bases: TGTGCCAGCTCGTTATCCTCCAGCACCAGCGGCAATGAGCAGTTCTTC.

The chain recombines TRBV9 with TRBJ2-2; TRBD1 aligns across 8 bases. This CDR3 contains 20 residues. After removal of 0 bases from V and 7 bases from J, the junction contained 20 bases not matched to a gene. Germline V gene data show CDR1 as SGDLS and CDR2 as YYNGEE. The DNA of the CDR3 is TGTGCCAGCAGCGTAGGACTGCAAGGCCCCGGGCAGGGGGCCTTCGGGGAGCTGTTTTTT. This codes for CASSVGLQGPGQGAFGELFF.

With respect to this clone: The junction does not match germline at one end; this may be a read error. J is TRBJ1-1 and V is TRBV13, with D possibly TRBD1 on 5 matching bases. Germline V gene lookup returns CDR1 PRHDT and CDR2 FYEKMQ (reference sequence). This CDR3 region has 13 residues. Written as DNA, the CDR3 is TGTGCCGGCAGCCCTCGTGGGGCCACTGAAGCTTTCTTT. Amino acids: CAGSPRGATEAFF.

J is TRBJ1-2 and V is TRBV27; no definite D call. The CDR3 totals 13 residues. Trimming stripped 2 bases from V and 6 bases from J, with 10 bases between. Looked up from germline, CDR1 is MNHEY and CDR2 is SMNVEV (reference sequence). CDR3 DNA: TGTGCCAGCAGTTTAAGCGGCGTAGATGGCTACACCTTC. Residues: CASSLSGVDGYTF.

The chain uses TRBV29-1 and TRBJ1-3, with TRBD1 as a possible D gene (5 bases). The CDR3 loop spans 13 amino acids. V gave up 3 bases and J gave up 4 bases, with 10 bases separating them. CDR1 and CDR2 (germline): SQVTM, ANQGSEA. CDR3 sequence reads: CSVEVGGGNTIYF. The CDR3 DNA sequence: TGCAGCGTTGAGGTCGGGGGAGGAAACACCATATATTTT.

This chain's CDR3 is CASSLAITAIGGYTF. In nucleotides, the CDR3 is TGTGCCAGCAGCTTGGCTATCACGGCCATCGGGGGCTACACCTTC. The V and J genes are TRBV5-6 and TRBJ1-2; D ambiguous. CDR1 SGHDT and CDR2 YYEEEE come from the germline V gene. With 0 bases removed from V and 8 bases from J, the gap between germline ends came to 17 bases. The CDR3 runs to 15 residues.

This clone occurred once. This chain uses TRBV7-2 with TRBJ1-2; TRBD1 aligns across 8 bases. J gave up 4 bases and V 5 bases, and 3 bases lay outside the gene matches. The CDR3 length is 13 residues. Germline CDR1 reads SGHTA; CDR2 reads FQGNSA. The CDR3 sequence: CASSLGQGYGYTF. Here the CDR3 DNA reads TGTGCCAGCAGCCTCGGACAGGGCTATGGCTACACCTTC.